This TCR beta chain was found in a study of T cell responses to AZD1222 COVID-19 vaccine. The germline gives CDR1 MDHEN, CDR2 SYDVKM. V was pared by 3 bases and J by 5 bases, with 8 bases between. The CDR3 runs to 12 residues. Study outcomes and limitations: In a largely white British group with more females than males, clonal diversity was possibly underestimated. Spike-wide vaccine-associated CD4 TCRs dominated at 160-218 and 743-854.

Points on this clone: Its target is unknown.

The method was immunoSEQ multiplex PCR; TCRdb's version includes in-frame clones alone and lacks a portion of them. The repertoire has about 270,000 clones, approximately 94% of them found once; the top ten carry roughly 0.6%. This specimen consisted of peripheral blood, obtained 28 days after the second AZD1222 dose. V is TRBV28 and J is TRBJ2-7; D remains unclear. This receptor was obtained from an adult who received the AZD1222 COVID-19 vaccine. CDR3 coding DNA: TGTGCCAGCAGTTTTCTTCTAAACGAGCAGTACTTC. It is translated as CASSFLLNEQYF.